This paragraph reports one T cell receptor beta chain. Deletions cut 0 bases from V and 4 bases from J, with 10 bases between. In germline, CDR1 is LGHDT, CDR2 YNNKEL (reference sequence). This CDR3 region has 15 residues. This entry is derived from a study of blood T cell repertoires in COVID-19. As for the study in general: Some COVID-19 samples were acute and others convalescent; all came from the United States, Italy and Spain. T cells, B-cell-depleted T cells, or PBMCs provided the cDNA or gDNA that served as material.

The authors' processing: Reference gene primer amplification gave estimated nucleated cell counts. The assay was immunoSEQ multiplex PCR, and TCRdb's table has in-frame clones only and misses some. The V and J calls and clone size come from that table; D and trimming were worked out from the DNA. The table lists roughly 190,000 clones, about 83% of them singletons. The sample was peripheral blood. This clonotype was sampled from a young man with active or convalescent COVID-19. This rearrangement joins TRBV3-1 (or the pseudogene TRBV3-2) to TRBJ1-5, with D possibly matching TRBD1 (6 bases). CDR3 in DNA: TGTGCCAGCAGCCAAGAAGGGGGAAGGAATCAGCCCCAGCATTTT. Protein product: CASSQEGGRNQPQHF.